This entry concerns a single T cell receptor beta chain. Its antigen is undetermined. In the same sample, other DNA sequences code for this CDR3. These data are taken from a study of shared clonotypes between healthy human individuals. In the original processing: Filtering of immunoSEQ junctional sequences could not match full-length read filtering. Libraries were prepared by immunoSEQ multiplex PCR; TCRdb keeps only in-frame clonotypes and omits some of them. The V and J calls and clone size are taken from that table; D and trimming were inferred from the DNA. Among 2 million to 2.5 million clones listed, 85% to 95% were seen once. Whole-study findings and limits: Only a few donors were included, so the genetic and exposure-history diversity represented was limited. Non-shared clonotypes displayed generation probabilities falling below those of clonotypes present in all four donors. The study found 4.5% to 6% of naive CD4 clonotypes shared across four donors.

The clonotype originates from a man younger than 30 in good health. Some clones in this sample may be carry-over from other donors' samples. The sequenced sample was naive CD4+ T cells from PBMCs. Subset here: CD45RA+ positively selected.

The CDR3 loop is CASSPTGELFF. The CDR3 DNA sequence: TGTGCCAGCTCACCCACCGGGGAGCTGTTTTTT. This chain joins TRBV18 and TRBJ2-2, with unresolved D. The CDR3 is 11 amino acids. CDR1 is KGHSH and CDR2 is LQKENI in the germline V gene. V lost 3 bases and J 4 bases, leaving 0 bases between the germline ends. Full variable domain (missing parts from reference TRBV18 and TRBJ2-2): NAGVMQNPRHLVRRRGQEARLRCSPMKGHSHVYWYRQLPEEGLKFMVYLQKENIIDESGMPKERFSAEFPKEGPSILRIQQVVRGDSAAYFCASSPTGELFFGEGSRLTVL.